The present TCR beta chain was sequenced within a study of shared T cell receptors in the human thymus. The CDR3 extends over 19 amino acids. Germline loops: CDR1 MDHEN, CDR2 SYDVKM. V lost 7 bases, J lost 2 bases, and 27 bases lay in between. Assay used: immunoSEQ multiplex PCR; TCRdb lists only in-frame clones, some missing. This sample has around 340,000 clones, with 95% found just once. The chain employs TRBV28 and TRBJ2-1, with D uncertain. The receptor's source is a human donor. Sequences were obtained from thymocytes. The CDR3 DNA reads as TGTGCCAGCACCCAGCCAGGAACCCATCTGCTAGGAACCTACAATGAGCAGTTCTTC. As protein: CASTQPGTHLLGTYNEQFF.